The present TCR beta chain was sequenced within a study of blood T cell repertoires in COVID-19. The study drew participants aged roughly 18 to 95 years from some 23 US areas. Participant reports of clinical history set cohort assignment. Authors' data handling: It was from reference gene primer amplification that nucleated cell counts were estimated. Data came from immunoSEQ multiplex PCR; TCRdb stores just in-frame clones and leaves some out. That table gives V, J and clone size, and the DNA gave D and trimming. The repertoire has about 350,000 clones, about nine tenths of them found once; the top ten carry just over 1%. The CDR3 contains 14 residues. Trimming pared 6 bases from V and 5 bases from J, leaving 17 bases between. Per germline, CDR1 MNHEY and CDR2 SVGAGI.

This chain links TRBV6-5 with TRBJ2-7, with D possibly TRBD2 on 6 matching bases. What was sequenced was PBMCs or T cells enriched from blood (not recorded which). This receptor was obtained from a woman aged 30 to 39 who had been exposed to COVID-19. The CDR3 nucleotides read TGTGCCAGCAGGAGGGACTTCGAGGCCCACGAGCAGTACTTC. It specifies CASRRDFEAHEQYF.